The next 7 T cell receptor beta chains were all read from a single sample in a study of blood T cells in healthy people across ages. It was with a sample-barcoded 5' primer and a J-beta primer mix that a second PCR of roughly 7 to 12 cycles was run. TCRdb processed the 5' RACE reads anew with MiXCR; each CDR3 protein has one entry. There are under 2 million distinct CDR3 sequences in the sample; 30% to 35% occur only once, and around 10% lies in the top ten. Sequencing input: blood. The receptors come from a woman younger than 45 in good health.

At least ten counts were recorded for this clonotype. CDR3 amino acids: CASSVAGTSGETQYF. DNA for the CDR3: TGTGCCAGCAGCGTAGCTGGGACTAGCGGGGAGACCCAGTACTTC. The V call is TRBV9, the J call TRBJ2-5, with 12 nucleotides matching TRBD2. V gave up 0 bases and J gave up 5 bases; unmatched junction bases: 2. Per germline, CDR1 SGDLS and CDR2 YYNGEE. The CDR3 is made up of 15 amino acids.

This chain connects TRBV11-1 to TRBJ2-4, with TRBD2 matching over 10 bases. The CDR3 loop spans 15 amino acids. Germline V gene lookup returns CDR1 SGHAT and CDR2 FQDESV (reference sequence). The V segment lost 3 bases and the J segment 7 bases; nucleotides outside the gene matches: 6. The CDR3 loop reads CASSFPSGSSNIQYF. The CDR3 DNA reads TGTGCCAGCAGCTTCCCTAGCGGGAGTTCGAACATTCAGTACTTC. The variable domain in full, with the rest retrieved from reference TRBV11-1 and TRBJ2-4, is EAEVAQSPRYKITEKSQAVAFWCDPISGHATLYWYRQILGQGPELLVQFQDESVVDDSQLPKDRFSAERLKGVDSTLKIQPAELGDSAMYLCASSFPSGSSNIQYFGAGTRLSVL.

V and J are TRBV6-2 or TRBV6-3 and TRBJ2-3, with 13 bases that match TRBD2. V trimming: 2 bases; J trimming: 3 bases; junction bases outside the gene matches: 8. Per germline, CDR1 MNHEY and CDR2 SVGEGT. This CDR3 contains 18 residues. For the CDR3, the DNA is TGTGCCAGCAGTTACACTCCCGGACTAGCGGGAGCGACAGATACGCAGTATTTT. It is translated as CASSYTPGLAGATDTQYF.

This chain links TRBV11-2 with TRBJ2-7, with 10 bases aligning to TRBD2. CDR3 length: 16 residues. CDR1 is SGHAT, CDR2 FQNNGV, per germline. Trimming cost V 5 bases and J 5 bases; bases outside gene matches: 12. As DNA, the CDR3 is TGTGCCAGCAGCCTGGGGAGGGTTAGCGGGAGGCACGAGCAGTACTTC. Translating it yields CASSLGRVSGRHEQYF.

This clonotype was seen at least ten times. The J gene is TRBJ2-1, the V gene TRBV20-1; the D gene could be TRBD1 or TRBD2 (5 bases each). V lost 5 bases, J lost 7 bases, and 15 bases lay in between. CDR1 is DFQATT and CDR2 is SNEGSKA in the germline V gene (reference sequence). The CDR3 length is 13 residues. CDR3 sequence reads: CSASTGTPNEQFF. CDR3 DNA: TGCAGTGCTTCAACCGGGACGCCGAATGAGCAGTTCTTC.

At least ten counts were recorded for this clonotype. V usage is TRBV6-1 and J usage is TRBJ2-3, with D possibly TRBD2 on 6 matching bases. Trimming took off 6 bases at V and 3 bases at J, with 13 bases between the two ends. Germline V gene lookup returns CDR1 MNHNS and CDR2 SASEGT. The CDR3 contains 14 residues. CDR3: CASSDPGGTDTQYF. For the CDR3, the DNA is TGTGCCAGCAGCGACCCCGGAGGGACAGATACGCAGTATTTT.

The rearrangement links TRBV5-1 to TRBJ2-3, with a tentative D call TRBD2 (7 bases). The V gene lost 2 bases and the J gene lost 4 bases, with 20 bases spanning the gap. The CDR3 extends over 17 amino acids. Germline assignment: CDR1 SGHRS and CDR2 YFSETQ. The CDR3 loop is CASSLRGGEVWADTQYF. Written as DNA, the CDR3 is TGCGCCAGCAGCTTACGCGGGGGCGAGGTGTGGGCAGATACGCAGTATTTT.